The 14 T cell receptor beta chains in this list originate from one sample, sequenced in a study of T cells in tumors after PD-1 blockade. Using immunoSEQ multiplex PCR, the repertoire was profiled, and TCRdb retains in-frame clones only, with some absent. The table has more than 50,000 clones, approximately 74% seen once. The sample consisted of PBMCs, taken after anti-PD-1 treatment. The origin of the receptors is a human donor with basal cell carcinoma.

The chain carries TRBV28 and TRBJ1-6, with 9 bases fitting TRBD1. V shed 6 bases and J 10 bases; nucleotides not matched to a gene: 7. The germline V gene encodes CDR1 MDHEN and CDR2 SYDVKM. CDR3 length equals 14 residues. The CDR3 sequence: CASSRDREYSPLHF. In DNA, the CDR3 is TGTGCCAGCAGCAGGGACAGGGAATACTCACCCCTCCACTTT.

This chain joins TRBV6-5 and TRBJ2-3; D is ambiguous. V dropped 4 bases and J dropped 2 bases, with 16 bases sitting between them. Per the germline V gene, CDR1 is MNHEY and CDR2 is SVGAGI. The CDR3 totals 16 residues. The CDR3 DNA follows: TGTGCCAGCAGTTCCGCCCGGCGGAAACTCACAGATACGCAGTATTTT. This codes for CASSSARRKLTDTQYF.

V is TRBV5-4 and J is TRBJ2-1; maybe TRBD2 (6 bases). Germline V CDR1 and CDR2: SGHNT, YYREEE (reference sequence). The length of the CDR3 is 16 residues. V was cut by 5 bases and J by 6 bases, with 21 bases left in between. In nucleotides, the CDR3 is TGTGCCAGCAGTTTGCCCCCACCCCAGGGAGGCAATGAGCAGTTCTTC. This sequence encodes CASSLPPPQGGNEQFF.

Only one count was recorded for this clone. The V and J genes are TRBV2 and TRBJ1-6, with TRBD1 identical over 9 bases. The germline V gene has CDR1 SNHLY and CDR2 FYNNEI. With 6 bases clipped from V and 1 base from J, the junction kept 4 bases outside the gene matches. CDR3 length: 16 amino acids. CDR3 DNA sequence: TGTGCCAGCAGGGACAGGGGTAGGTCCTATAATTCACCCCTCCACTTT. Its translation: CASRDRGRSYNSPLHF.

The rearrangement joins TRBV11-3 to TRBJ2-3; either TRBD1 or TRBD2 may fit D (5 bases each). This CDR3 has 15 residues. V dropped 1 base and J dropped 5 bases, with 13 bases sitting between them. CDR1 SGHNT and CDR2 YENEEA come from the germline V gene. CDR3 protein: CASSLGVSGGDTQYF. The CDR3 DNA reads as TGTGCCAGCAGCTTAGGGGTCTCTGGGGGAGATACGCAGTATTTT.

This clone occurred once. J is TRBJ1-5 and V is TRBV19; weak D call: TRBD1 (6 bases). Germline CDR1 reads LNHDA; CDR2 reads SQIVND (reference sequence). The CDR3 is made up of 15 amino acids. Trimming left V 7 bases short and J 0 bases short, with 13 bases between. The CDR3 loop reads CASKGQSNSNQPQHF. CDR3 nucleotides: TGTGCCAGTAAAGGACAGAGTAATAGCAATCAGCCCCAGCATTTT.

The V and J genes are TRBV3-1 (or the pseudogene TRBV3-2) and TRBJ1-1; no firm D call. CDR3 size: 14 residues. The V gene's germline CDR1 is LGHDT and CDR2 YNNKEL (reference sequence). The V end was cut by 0 bases, the J end by 1 base, with 6 bases between. This chain's CDR3 is CASSQDYGNTEAFF. CDR3 in DNA: TGTGCCAGCAGCCAAGATTATGGGAACACTGAAGCTTTCTTT.

The chain joins TRBV7-8 to TRBJ1-2; TRBD1 matches 8 bases. V trimming: 4 bases; J trimming: 6 bases; junction bases outside the gene matches: 10. The CDR3 has 15 residues. The germline CDR1 and CDR2 sequences are SGHVS and FQNEAQ. The CDR3 DNA reads TGTGCCAGCAGCTCCCGGGCTCAGGGGGCAAATGGCTACACCTTC. It specifies CASSSRAQGANGYTF.

J is TRBJ1-2 and V is TRBV6-5; TRBD1 matches 10 bases. CDR1 MNHEY and CDR2 SVGAGI come from the germline V gene. The CDR3 is 13 residues long. Trimming took 6 bases from V and 3 from J; bases not matched to a gene: 1. The CDR3 DNA is TGTGCCAGCAGGACAGGGGGCGACTATGGCTACACCTTC. The encoded protein is CASRTGGDYGYTF.

The chain employs TRBV6-6 and TRBJ2-7, with unresolved D. CDR3 length: 15 amino acids. Germline values: CDR1 MNHNY, CDR2 SVGAGI (reference sequence). Trimming removed 1 base at V and 2 bases at J, with 12 bases between. The CDR3 reads CASSYWVIDTYEQYF. DNA of the CDR3: TGTGCCAGCAGTTACTGGGTTATTGATACCTACGAGCAGTACTTC.

This clone was picked up a small number of times. CDR3: CASSRGSFYGYTF. The CDR3, as DNA: TGTGCCAGCAGCCGAGGAAGTTTCTATGGCTACACCTTC. The chain joins TRBV3-1 (or the pseudogene TRBV3-2) to TRBJ1-2; D call uncertain. Germline-derived CDR1 and CDR2 are LGHDT and YNNKEL (reference sequence). This CDR3 spans 13 amino acids. V was shortened by 4 bases and J by 4 bases, with 10 bases between the two germline ends.

This CDR3 is CASSQAGTGSYGYTF. The CDR3 nucleotides are TGTGCCAGCAGCCAAGCCGGGACAGGGTCCTATGGCTACACCTTC. The chain uses TRBV14 and TRBJ1-2; TRBD1 matches 9 bases. Germline loops: CDR1 SGHDN, CDR2 FVKESK. This CDR3 contains 15 residues. Trimming removed 1 base from V and 4 bases from J; junction bases left unmatched: 4.

The chain uses TRBV4-1 and TRBJ2-2; D is perhaps TRBD2 (6 bases). CDR3 length: 16 residues. Germline V gene sequence: CDR1 MGHRA, CDR2 YSYEKL. The V end lost 3 bases, the J end lost 0 bases, and 11 bases lay between the germline ends. The CDR3 region is CASSQDYLANTGELFF. The CDR3 DNA reads TGCGCCAGCAGCCAGGACTACCTCGCGAACACCGGGGAGCTGTTTTTT.

This clone was counted only a few times. The chain links TRBV5-1 to TRBJ1-2, with 9 positions matching TRBD1. Losses at the gene ends were 7 bases for V and 1 base for J; bases not matched to a gene: 11. Germline V gene data show CDR1 as SGHRS and CDR2 as YFSETQ. This CDR3 spans 16 amino acids. The CDR3 sequence is CASAPRQGGLNYGYTF. In nucleotides, the CDR3 is TGCGCCAGCGCCCCTCGACAGGGGGGTCTTAACTATGGCTACACCTTC.